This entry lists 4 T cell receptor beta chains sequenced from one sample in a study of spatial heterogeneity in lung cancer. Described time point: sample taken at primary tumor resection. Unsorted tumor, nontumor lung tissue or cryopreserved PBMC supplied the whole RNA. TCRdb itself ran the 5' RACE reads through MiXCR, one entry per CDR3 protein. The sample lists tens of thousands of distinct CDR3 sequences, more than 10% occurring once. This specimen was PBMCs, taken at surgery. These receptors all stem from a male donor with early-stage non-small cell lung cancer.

In nucleotides, the CDR3 is TGTGCCAGCAGCCACACACCGGGACAGGGAAACTATGGCTACACCTTC. Amino acid sequence: CASSHTPGQGNYGYTF. This chain connects TRBV16 to TRBJ1-2; the match to TRBD1 covers 9 bases. The germline V gene has CDR1 KGHSY and CDR2 FQNENV. Trimming cost V 3 bases and J 2 bases; bases outside gene matches: 7. The CDR3 spans 16 residues.

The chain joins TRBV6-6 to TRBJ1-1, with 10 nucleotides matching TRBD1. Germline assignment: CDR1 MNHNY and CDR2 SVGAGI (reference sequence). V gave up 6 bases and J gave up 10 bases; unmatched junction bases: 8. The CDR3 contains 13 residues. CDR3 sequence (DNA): TGTGCCAGCAGCGGGGACAGGGGTTGGGGAGCTTTCTTT. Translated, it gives CASSGDRGWGAFF.

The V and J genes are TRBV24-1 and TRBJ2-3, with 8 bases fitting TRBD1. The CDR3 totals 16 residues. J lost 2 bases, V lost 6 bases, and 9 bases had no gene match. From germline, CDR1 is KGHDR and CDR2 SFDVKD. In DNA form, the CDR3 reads TGTGCCACCAGTAAGCGCGACAGGGGATCCACAGATACGCAGTATTTT. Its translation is CATSKRDRGSTDTQYF.

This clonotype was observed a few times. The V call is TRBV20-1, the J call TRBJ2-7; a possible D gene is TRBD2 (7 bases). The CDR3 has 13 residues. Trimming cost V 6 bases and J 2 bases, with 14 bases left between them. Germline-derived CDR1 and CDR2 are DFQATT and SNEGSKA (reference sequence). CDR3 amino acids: CSARARGPYEQYF. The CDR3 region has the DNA TGCAGTGCCAGGGCGCGGGGGCCCTACGAGCAGTACTTC.